The sequence of this T cell receptor (beta chain) was determined in a study of naive and memory T cell subsets. General study results and limits: A few larger clonotypes appeared in naive repertoires, especially CD8, possibly memory cells re-expressing CD45RA. No ground truth validated the naive and memory repertoire findings. Clonotypes are single alpha or beta chains, not paired receptors. In CD4 and CD8 cells, diversity dropped from naive through EMRA.

Two oligonucleotides, mixed equimolar, formed the beta constant-region primer covering TRBC1 and TRBC2. Ligated cDNA was amplified by four rounds of PCR with nested alpha and beta constant-region primers and SP2. TCRdb redid the calling of the UMI-ligation and nested PCR reads with MiXCR, one entry per CDR3 protein. This sample has 95,000 to 110,000 distinct CDR3 sequences; about 14% occur once, and the top ten carry around 2.8%. The length of the CDR3 is 18 residues. Trimming took 2 bases from V and 1 from J; bases not matched to a gene: 13. In germline, CDR1 is LNHDA, CDR2 SQIVND (reference sequence). A few counts support this clonotype. Antigen specificity is unknown.

Sequences were obtained from naive CD8+ T cells from blood. The chain has TRBV19 and TRBJ1-2; TRBD1 matches at 7 bases. This clonotype originated in a human donor in good health. The CDR3 sequence is CASSISRLGDSDNYGYTF. DNA of the CDR3: TGTGCCAGTAGTATAAGCCGTCTGGGGGACAGCGATAACTATGGCTACACCTTC.